A single sample is the source of the 18 T cell receptor beta chains below, sequenced in a study of T-cell reconstitution after alpha-beta-depleted transplantation in children. Unique molecular identifiers featured in how the TCRbeta library was prepared. In TCRdb, the PCR reads were re-called with MiXCR into one record per CDR3 protein. The sample yields 480,000 or so distinct CDR3 sequences, about 10% seen once. This material consisted of PBMCs, taken before TCRalphabeta/CD19-depleted stem cell transplant. Receptors originate from a child aged 2 to 9 with inherited bone marrow failure, due to receive a stem cell transplant.

In this sample, this clonotype turned up a few times. This chain joins TRBV6-5 and TRBJ2-2; D ambiguous. V gave up 0 bases and J gave up 9 bases, with 8 bases separating them. Germline lookup yields CDR1 MNHEY and CDR2 SVGAGI. This CDR3 region has 13 residues. DNA for the CDR3: TGTGCCAGCAGTTACTCGAAGGTCAGGGAGCTGTTTTTT. This sequence encodes CASSYSKVRELFF.

This clonotype was seen at least ten times. CDR3 loop: CAISPGRGHNEQFF. In nucleotides, the CDR3 is TGTGCCATCAGTCCGGGACGGGGGCACAATGAGCAGTTCTTC. The genes are TRBV10-3 and TRBJ2-1, with D tentatively TRBD1 or TRBD2 (6 bases each). Per germline, CDR1 ENHRY and CDR2 SYGVKD. The CDR3 covers 14 residues. Trimming shortened V by 5 bases and J by 5 bases, and 13 bases separated the two germline ends.

Ten or more counts support this clonotype. This sequence joins TRBV6-6 and TRBJ2-7, with 9 bases identical to TRBD1. The germline V gene has CDR1 MNHNY and CDR2 SVGAGI (reference sequence). The V and J ends lost 6 bases and 4 bases, in that order; junction bases with no gene match: 10. The CDR3 length is 15 residues. CDR3 nucleotides: TGTGCCAGCAGGTTCGAGGGGACAGGGATTTACGAGCAGTACTTC. Its protein is CASRFEGTGIYEQYF.

The sample holds many counts of this clonotype. CDR3 DNA sequence: TGTGCCAGCAGTTATGAGGCGACCTACGAGCAGTACTTC. This sequence encodes CASSYEATYEQYF. The V and J genes are TRBV12-3 or TRBV12-4 and TRBJ2-7; D not resolved. The CDR3 extends over 13 amino acids. With 4 bases removed from V and 2 bases from J, the gap between germline ends came to 9 bases.

This clonotype appeared many times. The V gene is TRBV10-3, the J gene TRBJ2-7, with 9 bases lining up with TRBD1. The CDR3 spans 12 residues. Germline V gene lookup returns CDR1 ENHRY and CDR2 SYGVKD. J was trimmed by 6 bases and V by 8 bases; bases with no gene match: 5. CDR3 in DNA: TGTGCCATCTCGGACAGGGGCCCCGAGCAGTACTTC. This sequence encodes CAISDRGPEQYF.

Many counts were recorded for this clonotype. V is TRBV27 and J is TRBJ2-7; 11 nucleotides agree with TRBD1. The CDR3 extends over 12 amino acids. The junction had 4 bases not matched to a gene; V was cut back by 5 bases and J by 10 bases. The germline gives CDR1 MNHEY, CDR2 SMNVEV (reference sequence). The CDR3 here is CASSPGQGDQYF. The CDR3 DNA reads as TGTGCCAGCAGTCCGGGACAGGGGGACCAGTACTTC.

This rearrangement joins TRBV19 to TRBJ2-3, with a weak D call TRBD2 (5 bases). CDR1 and CDR2 (germline): LNHDA, SQIVND (reference sequence). This CDR3 spans 14 amino acids. Trimming cost V 3 bases and J 5 bases, with 12 bases left between them. CDR3 nucleotide sequence: TGTGCCAGTAGTATCGGCGGGTCGGGAGATACGCAGTATTTT. Amino acid sequence: CASSIGGSGDTQYF.

The V and J genes are TRBV11-2 and TRBJ1-6, with TRBD1 identical over 8 bases. V lost 0 bases to trimming and J lost 4 bases; unmatched junction nucleotides: 5. There are 17 residues in the CDR3. Germline CDR1 SGHAT, CDR2 FQNNGV. For the CDR3, the DNA is TGTGCCAGCAGCTTAGAAAGTGGGACAGGTTATAATTCACCCCTCCACTTT. Residues: CASSLESGTGYNSPLHF.

This clonotype appeared many times. The chain uses TRBV12-3 or TRBV12-4 and TRBJ2-3; maybe TRBD1 (5 bases). Trimming shortened V by 6 bases and J by 1 base, and 17 bases separated the two germline ends. The CDR3 sequence is 16 residues long. CDR3 region: CASSQTQGKGTDTQYF. The CDR3 bases are TGTGCCAGCAGCCAAACCCAGGGAAAAGGCACAGATACGCAGTATTTT.

The chain recombines TRBV12-3 or TRBV12-4 with TRBJ2-5; D gene ambiguous. V dropped 2 bases and J dropped 2 bases, with 9 bases sitting between them. This CDR3 is built from 14 residues. CDR3 in DNA: TGTGCCAGCAGTTTAAACCAGCCTCAAGAGACCCAGTACTTC. Translating gives CASSLNQPQETQYF.

This clonotype was picked up many times. This chain links TRBV19 with TRBJ1-2; a weak D match, TRBD1 (5 bases). The CDR3 length is 14 residues. Trimming shortened V by 6 bases and J by 6 bases, and 17 bases separated the two germline ends. Germline V gene sequence: CDR1 LNHDA, CDR2 SQIVND (reference sequence). The CDR3 spells CASSLPGPLDGYTF. CDR3 sequence (DNA): TGTGCCAGTAGCCTTCCGGGACCACTTGATGGCTACACCTTC.

This clonotype was recorded at least ten times. The chain's CDR3 is CASSRTDVRDDYGYTF. The CDR3, as DNA: TGTGCCAGTAGTCGGACGGACGTGAGGGATGACTATGGCTACACCTTC. The chain combines TRBV6-2 or TRBV6-3 with TRBJ1-2, with D uncertain. V lost 9 bases, J lost 3 bases, and 23 bases lay in between. CDR3 length: 16 residues. The germline CDR1 and CDR2 sequences are MNHEY and SVGEGT.

This clonotype was seen at least ten times. The rearrangement joins TRBV7-2 to TRBJ2-6; D uncertain. Trimming cost V 3 bases and J 2 bases, with 8 bases left between them. This CDR3 region has 15 residues. Per the germline V gene, CDR1 is SGHTA and CDR2 is FQGNSA. The CDR3 coding sequence is TGTGCCAGCAGCTTGGGTCTCCCTGGGGCCAACGTCCTGACTTTC. Protein product: CASSLGLPGANVLTF.

The V call is TRBV12-3 or TRBV12-4, the J call TRBJ2-1; perhaps TRBD1 as D (6 bases). Trimming stripped 4 bases from V and 4 bases from J, with 14 bases between. The CDR3 is 15 amino acids. The CDR3: CASSSTGTRYNEQFF. CDR3 DNA: TGTGCCAGCAGTTCCACCGGGACACGATACAATGAGCAGTTCTTC.

In this sample, this clonotype turned up many times. V and J are TRBV6-5 and TRBJ2-2; D is uncertain. Germline V gene lookup returns CDR1 MNHEY and CDR2 SVGAGI. The CDR3 loop spans 16 amino acids. Trimming cost V 2 bases and J 2 bases, with 12 bases left between them. The CDR3 DNA reads as TGTGCCAGCAGTTACATTGGATCCGAAAACACCGGGGAGCTGTTTTTT. It is translated as CASSYIGSENTGELFF.

This clonotype has a handful of counts. DNA for the CDR3: TGTGCCAGCAGCTCAGGCTGGGGGCCGTCCTACGAGCAGTACTTC. Its translation is CASSSGWGPSYEQYF. The chain carries TRBV11-2 and TRBJ2-7, with a possible D match to TRBD1 (6 bases). The CDR3 loop spans 15 amino acids. V dropped 4 bases and J dropped 1 base, with 14 bases sitting between them. From germline, CDR1 is SGHAT and CDR2 FQNNGV.

Many counts were recorded for this clonotype. An end of the junction differs from the germline gene, which may be a read error. This chain uses TRBV20-1 with TRBJ2-7; D is unresolved. Germline V CDR1 and CDR2: DFQATT, SNEGSKA (reference sequence). CDR3 length equals 13 residues. The chain's CDR3 is CSATEDPSSEQYF. DNA of the CDR3: TGCAGTGCCACCGAGGACCCCTCCTCCGAGCAGTACTTC.

This clonotype appeared a few times. This chain uses TRBV12-3 or TRBV12-4 with TRBJ2-2; 8 nucleotides match TRBD2. The CDR3 extends over 15 amino acids. V shed 4 bases, J shed 6 bases, and the junction held 7 bases outside the gene matches. The CDR3 sequence is CASSWELAGSGELFF. The CDR3 bases are TGTGCCAGCAGTTGGGAGTTAGCGGGGTCCGGGGAGCTGTTTTTT.